This TCR beta chain was recorded in a study of T cell responses to AZD1222 COVID-19 vaccine. Study background: Analyses pooled second doses at about 4 or about 12 weeks.

The CDR3 is 17 residues long. V shed 4 bases and J 0 bases; nucleotides not matched to a gene: 6. Germline CDR1 is SGHTS and CDR2 is YDEGEE. Sequencing was performed with immunoSEQ multiplex PCR; in TCRdb, only in-frame clones are kept and a portion is missing. The repertoire holds around 150,000 clones, with roughly 82% as singletons. Whole-study results and caveats: Only a handful of people who got AZD1222 tested seropositive at baseline. Nearly half of unique spike-specific TCRs reportedly avoided B.1.351 and B.1.1.7 mutated regions. With dominance at 160-218 and 743-854, vaccine-associated CD4 TCRs spanned spike.

On this clone itself: Antigen unknown.

The TCR was taken from an adult in good health. The genes are TRBV5-8 and TRBJ1-6, with 8 bases that match TRBD1. Sequencing used peripheral blood, obtained on day 0 of AZD1222 vaccination. The CDR3 sequence is CASSRDRWNSYNSPLHF. CDR3 nucleotide sequence: TGTGCCAGCAGCCGGGACAGGTGGAACTCCTATAATTCACCCCTCCACTTT. Using reference TRBV5-8 and TRBJ1-6 for the parts outside the CDR3, the full variable domain is EAGVTQSPTHLIKTRGQQATLRCSPISGHTSVYWYQQALGLGLQFLLWYDEGEERNRGNFPPRFSGRQFPNYSSELNVNALELEDSALYLCASSRDRWNSYNSPLHFGNGTRLTVT.